This entry is about one TCR beta chain. Its antigen is not identified. This sample was taken from a study of T cell repertoires in cytomegalovirus infection. The overall study: Recently identified HLA-C-restricted CMV epitopes were among the peptides used. Signatures in public TCR beta sequences pointed to both CMV infection and matching HLA type. Notes on the study in general: Clonotypes of TCR beta that were HLA-C-restricted and CMV-specific dominated the ex vivo response. CMV carriers having the relevant HLA were flagged by cumulative public TCR beta family frequency.

A single record per CDR3 protein comes from TCRdb applying MiXCR to the reads. The repertoire holds some 940,000 distinct CDR3 sequences, under 40% seen once, with 13% in the top ten. This receptor was obtained from a human donor in good health (CMV status not recorded). Some clones in this sample may be carry-over from other donors' samples. The sample in question was cultured CD8+ T cells from PBMCs, obtained from culture after CMV antigen stimulation.

CDR3 region: CASSHHAGLAGGDLQQETQYF. The CDR3, as DNA: TGTGCCAGCAGCCACCACGCAGGACTAGCGGGGGGGGACCTACAACAAGAGACCCAGTACTTC. The J gene is TRBJ2-5, the V gene TRBV4-2, with 15 bases fitting TRBD2. Trimming at V came to 3 bases and at J to 2 bases, leaving 16 bases not matched to a gene. CDR1 and CDR2 (germline): LGHNA, YNFKEQ. The length of the CDR3 is 21 residues.